This entry is about one TCR beta chain. The data were obtained in a study of shared clonotypes between healthy human individuals. Assay used: immunoSEQ multiplex PCR; TCRdb lists only in-frame clones, some missing. The table has about 450,000 clones, 65% to 80% seen once. With 7 bases removed from V and 2 bases from J, the gap between germline ends came to 11 bases. Germline V lookup: CDR1 SNHLY, CDR2 FYNNEI. The CDR3 totals 14 residues. The TCR comes from a middle-aged woman in good health. Some clones in this sample may be carry-over from other donors' samples. The sequenced sample consisted of PBMCs. This chain connects TRBV2 to TRBJ2-2; D unresolved. The CDR3 reads CASITFPNTGELFF. The DNA of the CDR3 is TGTGCCAGCATAACATTCCCCAACACCGGGGAGCTGTTTTTT.